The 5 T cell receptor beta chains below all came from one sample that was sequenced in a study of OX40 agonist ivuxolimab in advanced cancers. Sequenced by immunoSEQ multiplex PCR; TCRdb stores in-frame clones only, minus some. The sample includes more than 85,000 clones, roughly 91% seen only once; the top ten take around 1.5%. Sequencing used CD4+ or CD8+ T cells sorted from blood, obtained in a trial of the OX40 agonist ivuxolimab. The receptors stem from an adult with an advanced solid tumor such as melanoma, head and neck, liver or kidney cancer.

The CDR3 DNA reads as TGTGCCAGCAGTCCCGGACTAGCGGAAGGGAGCACAGATACGCAGTATTTT. It codes for CASSPGLAEGSTDTQYF. The genes are TRBV5-4 and TRBJ2-3; TRBD2 matches at 10 bases. V trimming: 5 bases; J trimming: 0 bases; junction bases outside the gene matches: 9. Germline V gene sequence: CDR1 SGHNT, CDR2 YYREEE (reference sequence). The CDR3 length is 17 residues.

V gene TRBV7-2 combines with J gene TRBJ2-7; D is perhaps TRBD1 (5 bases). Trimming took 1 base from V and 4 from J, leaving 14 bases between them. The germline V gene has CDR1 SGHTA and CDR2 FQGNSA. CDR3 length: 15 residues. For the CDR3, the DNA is TGTGCCAGCAGCTTAGTCCAGGGCGGTTGGTACGAGCAGTACTTC. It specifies CASSLVQGGWYEQYF. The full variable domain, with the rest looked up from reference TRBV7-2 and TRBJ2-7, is GAGVSQSPSNKVTEKGKDVELRCDPISGHTALYWYRQSLGQGLEFLIYFQGNSAPDKSGLPSDRFSAERTGGSVSTLTIQRTQQEDSAVYLCASSLVQGGWYEQYFGPGTRLTVT.

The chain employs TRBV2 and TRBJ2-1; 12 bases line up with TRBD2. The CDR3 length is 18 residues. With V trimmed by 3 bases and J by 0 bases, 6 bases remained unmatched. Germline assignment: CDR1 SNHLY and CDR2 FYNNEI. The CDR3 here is CASSDVLAGGFSYNEQFF. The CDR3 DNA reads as TGTGCCAGCAGTGATGTACTAGCGGGAGGATTCTCCTACAATGAGCAGTTCTTC.

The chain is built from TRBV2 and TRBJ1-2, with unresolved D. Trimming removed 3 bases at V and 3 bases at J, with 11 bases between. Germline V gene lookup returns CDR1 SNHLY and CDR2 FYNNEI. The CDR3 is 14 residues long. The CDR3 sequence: CASSDAKGDYGYTF. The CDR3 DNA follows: TGTGCCAGCAGTGATGCCAAGGGTGACTATGGCTACACCTTC. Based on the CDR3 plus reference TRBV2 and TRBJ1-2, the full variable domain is EPEVTQTPSHQVTQMGQEVILRCVPISNHLYFYWYRQILGQKVEFLVSFYNNEISEKSEIFDDQFSVERPDGSNFTLKIRSTKLEDSAMYFCASSDAKGDYGYTFGSGTRLTVV.

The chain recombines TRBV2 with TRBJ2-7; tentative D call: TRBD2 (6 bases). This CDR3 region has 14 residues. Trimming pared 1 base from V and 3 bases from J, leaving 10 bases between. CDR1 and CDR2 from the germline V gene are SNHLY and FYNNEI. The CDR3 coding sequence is TGTGCCAGCAGTGAAGGACTAGACTACTACGAGCAGTACTTC. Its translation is CASSEGLDYYEQYF.